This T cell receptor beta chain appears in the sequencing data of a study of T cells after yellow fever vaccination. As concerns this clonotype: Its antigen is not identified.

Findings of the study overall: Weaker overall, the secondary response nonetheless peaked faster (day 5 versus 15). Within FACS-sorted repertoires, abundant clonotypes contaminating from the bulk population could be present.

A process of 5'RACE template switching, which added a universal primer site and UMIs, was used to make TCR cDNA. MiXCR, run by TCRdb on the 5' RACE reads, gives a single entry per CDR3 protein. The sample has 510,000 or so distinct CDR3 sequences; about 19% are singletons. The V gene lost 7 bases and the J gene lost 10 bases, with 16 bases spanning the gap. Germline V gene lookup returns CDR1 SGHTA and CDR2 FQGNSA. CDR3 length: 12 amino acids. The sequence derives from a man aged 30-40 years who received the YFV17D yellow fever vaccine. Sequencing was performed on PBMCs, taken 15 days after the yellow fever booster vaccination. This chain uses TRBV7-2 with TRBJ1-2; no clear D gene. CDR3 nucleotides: TGTGCCAGCACCGACTCGGGCTCCACCTACACCTTC. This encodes CASTDSGSTYTF.